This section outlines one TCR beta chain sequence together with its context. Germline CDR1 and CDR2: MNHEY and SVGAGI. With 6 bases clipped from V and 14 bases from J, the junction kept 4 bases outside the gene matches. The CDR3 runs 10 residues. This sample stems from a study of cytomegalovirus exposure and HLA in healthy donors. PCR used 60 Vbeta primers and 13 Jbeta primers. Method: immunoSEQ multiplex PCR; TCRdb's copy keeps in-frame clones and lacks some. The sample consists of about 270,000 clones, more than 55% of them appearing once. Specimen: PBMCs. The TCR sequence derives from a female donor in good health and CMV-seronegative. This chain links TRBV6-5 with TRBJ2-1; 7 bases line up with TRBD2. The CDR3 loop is CASSEGREFF. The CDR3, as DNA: TGTGCCAGCAGCGAGGGGAGGGAGTTCTTC.